This T cell receptor beta chain was identified during a study of blood T cell repertoires in COVID-19. The CDR3 runs 12 residues. The V and J ends lost 3 bases and 10 bases respectively, with 10 bases between them. Germline assignment: CDR1 SGHAT and CDR2 FQNNGV. Participants were aged about 18 to 90 years from around 26 US areas. The method was immunoSEQ multiplex PCR; TCRdb's version includes in-frame clones alone and lacks a portion of them. The table shows just over 300,000 clones, with 90% occurring only once. Sequenced: PBMCs or T cells enriched from blood (not recorded which). This sequence was found in a woman under 30 with acute COVID-19. The rearrangement joins TRBV11-2 to TRBJ2-1; no firm D call. The CDR3 loop reads CASSFQESEQFF. The DNA of the CDR3 is TGTGCCAGCAGCTTCCAGGAAAGCGAGCAGTTCTTC.